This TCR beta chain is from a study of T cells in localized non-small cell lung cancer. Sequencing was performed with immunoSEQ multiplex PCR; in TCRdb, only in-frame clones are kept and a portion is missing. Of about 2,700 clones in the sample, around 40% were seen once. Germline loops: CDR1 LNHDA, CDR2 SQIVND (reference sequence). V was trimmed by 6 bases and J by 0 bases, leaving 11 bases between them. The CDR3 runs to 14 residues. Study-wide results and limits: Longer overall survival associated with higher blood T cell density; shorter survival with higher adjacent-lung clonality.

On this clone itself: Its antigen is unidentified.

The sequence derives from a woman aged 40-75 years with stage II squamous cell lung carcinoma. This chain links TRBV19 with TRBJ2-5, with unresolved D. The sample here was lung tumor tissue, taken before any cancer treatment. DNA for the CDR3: TGTGCCAGTAGCCCAAAAGTCTACCAAGAGACCCAGTACTTC. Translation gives CASSPKVYQETQYF.